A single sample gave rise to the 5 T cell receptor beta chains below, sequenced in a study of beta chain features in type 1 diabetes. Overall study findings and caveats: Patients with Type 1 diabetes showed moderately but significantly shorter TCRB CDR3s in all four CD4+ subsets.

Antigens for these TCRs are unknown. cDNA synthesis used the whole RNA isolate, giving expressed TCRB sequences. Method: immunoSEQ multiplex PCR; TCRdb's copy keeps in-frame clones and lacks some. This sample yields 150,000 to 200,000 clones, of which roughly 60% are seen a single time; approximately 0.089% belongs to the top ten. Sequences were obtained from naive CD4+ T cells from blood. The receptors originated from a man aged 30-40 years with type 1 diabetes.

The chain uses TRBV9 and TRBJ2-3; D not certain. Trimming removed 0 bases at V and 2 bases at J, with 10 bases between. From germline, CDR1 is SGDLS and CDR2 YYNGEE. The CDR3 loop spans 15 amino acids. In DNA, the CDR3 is TGTGCCAGCAGCGTAGGTCTACCTACCACAGATACGCAGTATTTT. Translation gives CASSVGLPTTDTQYF.

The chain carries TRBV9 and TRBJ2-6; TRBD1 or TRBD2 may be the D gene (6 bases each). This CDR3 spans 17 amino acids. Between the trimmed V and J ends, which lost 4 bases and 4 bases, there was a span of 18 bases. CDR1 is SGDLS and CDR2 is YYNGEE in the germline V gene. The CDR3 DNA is TGTGCCAGCAGCCCGTGGGGGCAGCGGGCAGGGGCCAACGTCCTGACTTTC. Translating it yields CASSPWGQRAGANVLTF.

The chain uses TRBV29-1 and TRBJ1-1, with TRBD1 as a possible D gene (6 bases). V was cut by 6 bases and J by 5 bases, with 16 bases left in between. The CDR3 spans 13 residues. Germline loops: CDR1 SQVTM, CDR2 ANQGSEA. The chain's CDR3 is CSVYRAEMTEAFF. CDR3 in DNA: TGCAGCGTCTACAGGGCCGAGATGACTGAAGCTTTCTTT.

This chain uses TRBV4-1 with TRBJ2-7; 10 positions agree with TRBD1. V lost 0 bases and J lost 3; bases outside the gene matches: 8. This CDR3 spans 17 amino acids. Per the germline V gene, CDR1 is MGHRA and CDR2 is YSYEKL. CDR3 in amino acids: CASSQERGQGRVYEQYF. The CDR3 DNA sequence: TGCGCCAGCAGCCAAGAAAGGGGACAGGGGCGAGTCTACGAGCAGTACTTC.

CDR3 DNA sequence: TGTGCCAGCAGTCCACAGTATGGCTACACCTTC. Translation gives CASSPQYGYTF. The V call is TRBV6-6, the J call TRBJ1-2; D is ambiguous. Trimming took 5 bases from V and 5 from J, leaving 6 bases between them. The germline gives CDR1 MNHNY, CDR2 SVGAGI (reference sequence). This CDR3 spans 11 amino acids.